The rows below give T cell receptor beta chains drawn from one sample of a study of immune evolution from preneoplasia to lung adenocarcinoma. Only in-frame clones appear in the TCRdb table, and some are missing; sequencing was by immunoSEQ multiplex PCR. The table lists approximately 6,700 clones, over 65% of them singletons, with around 6.4% in the top ten. What was sequenced was FFPE adjacent normal lung tissue. The receptors come from a person between 60 and 80 years old with lung adenocarcinoma. CDR3s include the opening cysteine and the closing phenylalanine or tryptophan. A D gene is named only where the DNA matches it firmly. Size tells how often a clone was seen (once, few, many) or the class of an expanded clone, and some rows leave it out.

j_call clone_size v_call d_call cdr3_length cdr3_aa cdr3_nt
TRBJ1-3 . TRBV14 TRBD1 16 CASSWTGAYSGNTIYF TGTGCCAGCAGCTGGACAGGGGCGTACTCTGGAAACACCATATATTTT
TRBJ1-4 . TRBV19 TRBD1 18 CASSIDCPLDREEEKLFF TGTGCCAGTAGTATAGATTGTCCCTTGGACAGGGAAGAGGAAAAACTGTTTTTT
TRBJ1-5 . TRBV18 TRBD1 16 CASSPSGQGAGQPQHF TGTGCCAGCTCACCCTCGGGACAGGGGGCAGGGCAGCCCCAGCATTTT
TRBJ2-3 . TRBV27 TRBD1 14 CASSPRQGADTQYF TGTGCCAGCAGTCCACGACAGGGGGCAGATACGCAGTATTTT
TRBJ1-1 . TRBV6-4 . 14 CASSEWEESTEAFF TGTGCCAGCAGTGAGTGGGAAGAGAGCACTGAAGCTTTCTTT
TRBJ2-2 . TRBV7-2 TRBD1 15 CASSAGQGAPGELFF TGTGCCAGCAGCGCGGGACAGGGGGCTCCCGGGGAGCTGTTTTTT
TRBJ2-4 few TRBV19 TRBD1 16 CASSDRAELAKNIQYF TGTGCCAGCAGCGACAGGGCCGAACTAGCCAAAAACATTCAGTACTTC
TRBJ1-2 . TRBV25-1 . 13 CASSEYTGYGYTF TGTGCCAGCAGTGAATATACGGGCTATGGCTACACCTTC
TRBJ2-7 . TRBV7-9 . 16 CASSYVRGAGAHEQYF TGTGCCAGCAGCTACGTCCGGGGGGCAGGGGCCCACGAGCAGTACTTC
TRBJ2-7 . TRBV9 TRBD1 16 CASSPRGGTGDYEQYF TGTGCCAGCAGCCCGCGGGGCGGGACAGGTGATTACGAGCAGTACTTC
TRBJ1-2 . TRBV7-9 . 13 CASSLQADYGYTF TGTGCCAGCAGCTTGCAGGCCGACTATGGCTACACCTTC